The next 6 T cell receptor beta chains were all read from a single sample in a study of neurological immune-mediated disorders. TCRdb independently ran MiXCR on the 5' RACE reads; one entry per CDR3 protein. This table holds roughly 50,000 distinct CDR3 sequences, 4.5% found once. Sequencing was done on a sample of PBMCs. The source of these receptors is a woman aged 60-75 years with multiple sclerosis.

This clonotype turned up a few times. CDR3 protein: CSAIPGLAGGPPEQFF. In nucleotides, the CDR3 is TGCAGTGCTATCCCGGGACTAGCGGGGGGGCCCCCTGAGCAGTTCTTC. The chain couples TRBV20-1 to TRBJ2-1, with 16 bases lining up with TRBD2. The CDR3 covers 16 residues. CDR1 is DFQATT and CDR2 is SNEGSKA in the germline V gene (reference sequence). V lost 4 bases and J lost 9; bases outside the gene matches: 9.

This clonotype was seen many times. As DNA, the CDR3 is TGCGCCAGCAGCTTTCAGGGGGCCGAAGAGACCCAGTACTTC. Its translation: CASSFQGAEETQYF. The J gene is TRBJ2-5, the V gene TRBV5-1; the match to TRBD1 covers 8 bases. Losses at the gene ends were 2 bases for V and 3 bases for J; bases not matched to a gene: 3. This CDR3 comprises 14 residues. The germline gives CDR1 SGHRS, CDR2 YFSETQ.

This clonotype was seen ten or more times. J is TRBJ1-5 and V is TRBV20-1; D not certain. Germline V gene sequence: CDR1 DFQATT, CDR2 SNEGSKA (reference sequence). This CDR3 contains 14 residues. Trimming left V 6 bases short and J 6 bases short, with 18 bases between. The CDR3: CSASLSAGGQPQHF. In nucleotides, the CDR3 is TGCAGTGCCAGCCTTTCGGCAGGAGGTCAGCCCCAGCATTTT.

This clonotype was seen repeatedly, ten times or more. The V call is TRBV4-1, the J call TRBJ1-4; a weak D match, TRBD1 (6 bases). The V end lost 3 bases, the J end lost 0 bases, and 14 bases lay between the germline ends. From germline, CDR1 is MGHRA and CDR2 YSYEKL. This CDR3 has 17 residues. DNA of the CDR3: TGCGCCAGCAGCCATCCCGAGACAGGTGCAACTAATGAAAAACTGTTTTTT. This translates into CASSHPETGATNEKLFF.

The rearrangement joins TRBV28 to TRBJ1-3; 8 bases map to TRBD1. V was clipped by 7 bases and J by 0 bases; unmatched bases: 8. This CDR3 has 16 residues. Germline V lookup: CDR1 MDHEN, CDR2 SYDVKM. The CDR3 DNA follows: TGTGCCAGCACCTTGACAGGGGAAAGCTCTGGAAACACCATATATTTT. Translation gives CASTLTGESSGNTIYF.

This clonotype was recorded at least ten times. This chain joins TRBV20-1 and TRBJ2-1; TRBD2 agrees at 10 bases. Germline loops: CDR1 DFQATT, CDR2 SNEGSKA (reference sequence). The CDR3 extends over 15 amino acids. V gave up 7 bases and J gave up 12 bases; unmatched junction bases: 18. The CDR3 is CSVTRTSGRVGGQFF. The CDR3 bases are TGCAGTGTTACACGTACCAGCGGGAGGGTCGGGGGGCAGTTCTTC.